The 13 T cell receptor beta chains listed next were all sequenced from one sample in a study of CD8+CD57+ T cells in acquired aplastic anemia (dated by TCRdb to the late 2010s). TCRdb names Illumina HiSeq 2000 as the instrument used. Genomic DNA served as template for TCR beta VDJ combination and CDR3 sequence profiling. TCRdb itself trimmed the public reads at Q25 with fastp, ran MiXCR and retained productive beta chains. Here each entry gathers all rows of one CDR3 protein and keeps the most common genes and DNA. Counted in this sample were about 150,000 distinct CDR3 sequences; less than 60% of them appeared once. About an eighth of the sample lies in the top ten. The patients picked for sequencing were ones in whom flow cytometry had shown an expansion of CD8+CD57+ cells. Source material: sorted CD4+, CD8+, or CD8+CD57+ T cells (not recorded which) from PBMCs. These receptors originate from a human donor with aplastic anemia.

This clonotype was seen ten or more times. This rearrangement joins TRBV20-1 to TRBJ2-1; 8 bases align to TRBD1. Per germline, CDR1 DFQATT and CDR2 SNEGSKA (reference sequence). V shed 0 bases, J shed 7 bases, and the junction held 5 bases outside the gene matches. The CDR3 runs 14 residues. CDR3 bases: TGCAGTGCTAGAGATTCGACAGGGGAAAATGAGCAGTTCTTC. Its protein product is CSARDSTGENEQFF.

The chain carries TRBV10-3 and TRBJ2-3, with TRBD2 matching over 8 bases. CDR3 length: 14 residues. The trim removed 7 bases at V and 1 base at J, leaving 4 bases unmatched. The germline CDR1 and CDR2 sequences are ENHRY and SYGVKD. CDR3 DNA sequence: TGTGCCATCACCCACGGGAGGGGCACAGATACGCAGTATTTT. Its protein is CAITHGRGTDTQYF.

The chain uses TRBV9 and TRBJ2-6, with a possible D match to TRBD1 (5 bases). Per germline, CDR1 SGDLS and CDR2 YYNGEE. This CDR3 region has 15 residues. V was cut by 4 bases and J by 2 bases, with 10 bases left in between. For the CDR3, the DNA is TGTGCCAGCAGCCACGCGACAGCTGGGGCCAACGTCCTGACTTTC. Protein product: CASSHATAGANVLTF.

This clonotype occurred many times. This chain joins TRBV2 and TRBJ1-1, with 8 bases that match TRBD1. The germline gives CDR1 SNHLY, CDR2 FYNNEI. Trimming took 4 bases from V and 2 from J; bases not matched to a gene: 9. The CDR3 sequence is 16 residues long. DNA for the CDR3: TGTGCCAGCAGTGTCACCCGGACAGGGAAAAACACTGAAGCTTTCTTT. It codes for CASSVTRTGKNTEAFF.

The genes are TRBV5-1 and TRBJ2-3; TRBD2 aligns across 8 bases. The J segment lost 3 bases and the V segment lost 4 bases, leaving 13 bases of the junction unmatched. This CDR3 comprises 17 residues. Germline V gene sequence: CDR1 SGHRS, CDR2 YFSETQ. CDR3 region: CASSVEVGGLVTDTQYF. In DNA, the CDR3 is TGCGCCAGCAGCGTAGAGGTAGGGGGACTAGTAACAGATACGCAGTATTTT.

This clonotype has only a few counts. The V gene is TRBV19, the J gene TRBJ2-7, with D unclear. Germline V lookup: CDR1 LNHDA, CDR2 SQIVND (reference sequence). Trimming pared 6 bases from V and 4 bases from J, leaving 13 bases between. The CDR3 runs to 13 residues. CDR3 protein: CASSTGLNYEQYF. As DNA, the CDR3 is TGTGCCAGTAGCACCGGCCTCAATTACGAGCAGTACTTC.

This clonotype appeared many times. The J gene is TRBJ2-7, the V gene TRBV6-5; TRBD1 matches at 10 bases. Per germline, CDR1 MNHEY and CDR2 SVGAGI. The CDR3 is 14 amino acids. With 2 bases clipped from V and 2 bases from J, the junction kept 0 bases outside the gene matches. The CDR3, as DNA: TGTGCCAGCAGTTACGGACAGGGGGCCTACGAGCAGTACTTC. Translated: CASSYGQGAYEQYF.

Many counts were recorded for this clonotype. The chain is built from TRBV20-1 and TRBJ2-1, with D possibly TRBD2 on 6 matching bases. Germline CDR1 DFQATT, CDR2 SNEGSKA (reference sequence). The CDR3 is 15 residues long. V was trimmed by 6 bases and J by 7 bases, leaving 22 bases between them. The CDR3 nucleotides read TGCAGTGCCCGTGTTTGGGGCGGGGCCATTAATGAGCAGTTCTTC. It is translated as CSARVWGGAINEQFF.

This clonotype showed up just once. This chain joins TRBV11-3 and TRBJ1-2, with D possibly being TRBD1 (6 bases). The CDR3 extends over 15 amino acids. V lost 7 bases to trimming and J lost 1 base, with 16 bases between them. Looked up from germline, CDR1 is SGHNT and CDR2 is YENEEA. CDR3 DNA: TGTGCCAGCACCCTAAGGGGGAGTAGTAACTATGGCTACACCTTC. It yields the protein CASTLRGSSNYGYTF.

The sample holds many counts of this clonotype. DNA for the CDR3: TGTGCCATCAGTTTTTCAGGGGAGGAATCTAACTATGGCTACACCTTC. Residues: CAISFSGEESNYGYTF. The chain uses TRBV10-3 and TRBJ1-2; the D gene is possibly TRBD1 (6 bases). Between the trimmed V and J ends, which lost 5 bases and 0 bases, there was a span of 16 bases. Germline V lookup: CDR1 ENHRY, CDR2 SYGVKD. The CDR3 extends over 16 amino acids.

The chain couples TRBV5-1 to TRBJ1-1; 8 bases match TRBD1. This CDR3 region has 16 residues. V was clipped by 5 bases and J by 2 bases; unmatched bases: 11. Germline CDR1 is SGHRS and CDR2 is YFSETQ. CDR3 sequence reads: CASRGGGTGYNTEAFF. For the CDR3, the DNA is TGCGCCAGCAGGGGGGGCGGGACAGGTTACAACACTGAAGCTTTCTTT.

The chain employs TRBV2 and TRBJ2-5; D call uncertain. This CDR3 is 14 amino acids long. Germline CDR1 and CDR2: SNHLY and FYNNEI. Trimming shortened V by 7 bases and J by 0 bases, and 12 bases separated the two germline ends. CDR3: CASTGVTYQETQYF. CDR3 DNA sequence: TGTGCCAGCACAGGAGTGACCTACCAAGAGACCCAGTACTTC.

This clonotype has more than one count but fewer than ten. As DNA, the CDR3 is TGCGCCAGCAGTGACAACAATGAGCAGTTCTTC. Protein product: CASSDNNEQFF. J is TRBJ2-1 and V is TRBV10-1; no clear D gene. Per germline, CDR1 WNHNN and CDR2 SYGVQD (reference sequence). Trimming shortened V by 3 bases and J by 5 bases, and 2 bases separated the two germline ends. The CDR3 has 11 amino acids.